This T cell receptor beta chain was identified in a study of shared clonotypes between healthy human individuals. Study-level findings and limits: Depth of sequencing was expected to influence donor clonotype sharing.

Unsorted PBMC replicate PCRs drew on roughly 320 ng DNA, representing tens of thousands of T cell genomes. The method was immunoSEQ multiplex PCR; TCRdb's version includes in-frame clones alone and lacks a portion of them. The data show about 560,000 clones, around 80% seen once. This clone has just a few counts. The antigen is undetermined. The CDR3 loop spans 13 amino acids. Germline V gene lookup returns CDR1 SQVTM and CDR2 ANQGSEA. V lost 5 bases, J lost 7 bases, and 9 bases stayed unmatched. The rearrangement links TRBV29-1 to TRBJ2-7; 9 positions match TRBD1. The receptor's source is a middle-aged woman in good health. Some clones in this sample may be carry-over from other donors' samples. Material for sequencing was PBMCs. DNA for the CDR3: TGCAGCGTTAGAGTCACAGGGGGCGGTGAGCAGTACTTC. This translates into CSVRVTGGGEQYF.